The source of this T cell receptor beta chain is a study of blood T cell repertoires in COVID-19. About the research overall: Samples of COVID-19 (acute and convalescent) were obtained from the United States, Italy and Spain. The cDNA or gDNA used as material had been derived from T cells, B-cell-depleted T cells, or PBMCs.

The data were produced by immunoSEQ multiplex PCR, yet TCRdb's version contains in-frame clones alone and is incomplete. The sample includes 250,000 to 400,000 clones, 88% of them seen just once. The Seattle patients joined while their infection was active and were tracked longitudinally afterward. Losses at the gene ends were 6 bases for V and 4 bases for J; bases not matched to a gene: 7. From germline, CDR1 is SNHLY and CDR2 FYNNEI. This CDR3 comprises 14 residues. The chain joins TRBV2 to TRBJ2-7; 9 bases map to TRBD1. Sequenced: peripheral blood. The sequence derives from a woman aged 25 to 39 with COVID-19, enrolled during active disease. This CDR3 reads CASSVGQGGYEQYF. DNA of the CDR3: TGTGCCAGCAGCGTGGGACAGGGAGGTTACGAGCAGTACTTC.